This is a list of T cell receptor beta chains from one sample in a study of T cells in localized non-small cell lung cancer. Assay used: immunoSEQ multiplex PCR; TCRdb lists only in-frame clones, some missing. The table includes 30,000 or so clones, approximately 90% detected once. Specimen: peripheral blood mononuclear cells, collected before any cancer treatment. These TCRs come from a woman aged 40-75 years with stage III lung adenocarcinoma. CDR3s include the opening cysteine and the closing phenylalanine or tryptophan. Each record gives: CDR3 DNA, CDR3 protein, J gene, CDR3 length, D gene, clone size, V gene. The D gene is left open where the match is weak. Some rows mark clone size as missing; the rest say once, few, many or name a class of expanded clone.

TGTGCCAGCAGCCGGGACAGGGGGGTAGAGACCCAGTACTTC | CASSRDRGVETQYF | TRBJ2-5 | 14 | TRBD1 | NA | TRBV4-2
TGTGCCAGCAGATCTAGCTCCTACAATGAGCAGTTCTTC | CASRSSSYNEQFF | TRBJ2-1 | 13 | NA | NA | TRBV6-6
TGTGCCATCAGTGAGTCCGGACGGGGAATGACTGAAGCTTTCTTT | CAISESGRGMTEAFF | TRBJ1-1 | 15 | NA | NA | TRBV10-3
TGCAGCGTTGTGAGTGTGGGGAACACTGAAGCTTTCTTT | CSVVSVGNTEAFF | TRBJ1-1 | 13 | NA | NA | TRBV29-1
TGTGCCAGTAGTCCTCGACAGACCACAGATACGCAGTATTTT | CASSPRQTTDTQYF | TRBJ2-3 | 14 | NA | NA | TRBV19
TGTGCCAGCAGCTTTGGGGGAGGCGGGGTTATGGATACGCAGTATTTT | CASSFGGGGVMDTQYF | TRBJ2-3 | 16 | NA | NA | TRBV7-9
TGTGCCAGCAGCGTAGCCGAGCCAGGGGCTGGAAACACCATATATTTT | CASSVAEPGAGNTIYF | TRBJ1-3 | 16 | NA | NA | TRBV9
TGTGCCAGCAGAGACCGGGGCTATGGCTACACCTTC | CASRDRGYGYTF | TRBJ1-2 | 12 | NA | NA | TRBV6-1
TGTGCCAGCAGCGTTACGACAGAGAACACTGAAGCTTTCTTT | CASSVTTENTEAFF | TRBJ1-1 | 14 | NA | once | TRBV9
TGTGCCAGCAGCTTGGGACTCTTAGGGAACACTGAAGCTTTCTTT | CASSLGLLGNTEAFF | TRBJ1-1 | 15 | NA | NA | TRBV5-6
TGTGCCAGCAGCTTATCCAGGCGGGCTCGGGATACGCAGTATTTT | CASSLSRRARDTQYF | TRBJ2-3 | 15 | NA | NA | TRBV11-1
TGTGCCAGCAGCGCTTTAGCATCGGACACTGAAGCTTTCTTT | CASSALASDTEAFF | TRBJ1-1 | 14 | NA | NA | TRBV9
TGTGCCAGCACCGTCGACGGGCTCAGCGAGCAGTACTTC | CASTVDGLSEQYF | TRBJ2-7 | 13 | NA | NA | TRBV28
TGTGCCAGCAGTTACTCCGGCAGGGTTGCCTACGAGCAGTACTTC | CASSYSGRVAYEQYF | TRBJ2-7 | 15 | NA | NA | TRBV6-6
TGTGCCAGCAGCGTTCGATATTCACCCAATGAGCAGTTCTTC | CASSVRYSPNEQFF | TRBJ2-1 | 14 | NA | NA | TRBV9
TGTGCCAGTAGTATAGGAGGGCCCAGCTACGAGCAGTACTTC | CASSIGGPSYEQYF | TRBJ2-7 | 14 | NA | NA | TRBV19
TGTGCCAGCAGGGTAGCGGGAGAGTCCTACAATGAGCAGTTCTTC | CASRVAGESYNEQFF | TRBJ2-1 | 15 | TRBD2 | once | TRBV5-4
TGTGCCAGCAGCTTTTCCTACGAGCAGTACTTC | CASSFSYEQYF | TRBJ2-7 | 11 | NA | NA | TRBV5-6
TGTGCCAGCAGCCCACGGACTAGCGGGGGGCAAGAGACCCAGTACTTC | CASSPRTSGGQETQYF | TRBJ2-5 | 16 | TRBD2 | once | TRBV5-4
TGTGCCAGCAGCTTACTGGGTGGAAGCTCTGGGGCCAACGTCCTGACTTTC | CASSLLGGSSGANVLTF | TRBJ2-6 | 17 | NA | NA | TRBV11-2
TGTGCCATCAAATACTCCCCCATCTACAATGAGCAGTTCTTC | CAIKYSPIYNEQFF | TRBJ2-1 | 14 | NA | NA | TRBV10-3
TGCGCCAGCAGTGGACAGACCGGGACAGATACGCAGTATTTT | CASSGQTGTDTQYF | TRBJ2-3 | 14 | NA | NA | TRBV10-2
TGTGCCAGCAGCTCGGACCTCTACGAGCAGTACTTC | CASSSDLYEQYF | TRBJ2-7 | 12 | NA | NA | TRBV11-2
TGTGCCTGGAGTGTACAAGCTTTTAAAGGGCAGTTCTTC | CAWSVQAFKGQFF | TRBJ2-1 | 13 | NA | NA | TRBV30
TGTGCCAGCACCGATCAGGGAAGTCAAGAGACCCAGTACTTC | CASTDQGSQETQYF | TRBJ2-5 | 14 | NA | NA | TRBV7-2
TGTGCCAGCAAACTTGCCGGGCCGGGTCAGCCCCAGCATTTT | CASKLAGPGQPQHF | TRBJ1-5 | 14 | NA | NA | TRBV28
TGTGCCATCAGTGAGTCCTGGGAGACCTCCTACAATGAGCAGTTCTTC | CAISESWETSYNEQFF | TRBJ2-1 | 16 | NA | NA | TRBV10-3
TGCGCCAGCAGCCAAGCGCCAGGGGCAACCTCTGCCGGGGAGCTGTTTTTT | CASSQAPGATSAGELFF | TRBJ2-2 | 17 | NA | NA | TRBV4-1
TGTGCCAGCAGCTTGCAAGATACGCAGTATTTT | CASSLQDTQYF | TRBJ2-3 | 11 | NA | NA | TRBV7-2
TGTGCCAGCTCACCGGGACTACTTATTCGGCAGGAGCAGTTCTTC | CASSPGLLIRQEQFF | TRBJ2-1 | 15 | TRBD2 | NA | TRBV18
TGTGCCAGCAGGACAGGGAAGGGCAATCAGCCCCAGCATTTT | CASRTGKGNQPQHF | TRBJ1-5 | 14 | TRBD1 | NA | TRBV6-1